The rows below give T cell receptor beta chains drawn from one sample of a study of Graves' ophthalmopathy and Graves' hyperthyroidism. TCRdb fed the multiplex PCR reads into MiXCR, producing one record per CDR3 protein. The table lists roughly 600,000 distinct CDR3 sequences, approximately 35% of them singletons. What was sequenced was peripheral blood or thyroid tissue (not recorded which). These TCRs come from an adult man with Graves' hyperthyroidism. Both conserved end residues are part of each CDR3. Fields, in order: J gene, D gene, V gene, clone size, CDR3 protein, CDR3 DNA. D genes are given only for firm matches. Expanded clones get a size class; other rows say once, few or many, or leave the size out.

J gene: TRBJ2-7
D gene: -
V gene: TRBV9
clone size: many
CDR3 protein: CASSPGQYAYEQYF
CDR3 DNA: TGTGCCAGCAGCCCCGGACAGTATGCCTACGAGCAGTACTTC

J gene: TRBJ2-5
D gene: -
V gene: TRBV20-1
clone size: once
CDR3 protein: CSASSVAPSQETQYF
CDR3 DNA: TGCAGTGCCAGCAGCGTAGCCCCCTCCCAAGAGACCCAGTACTTC

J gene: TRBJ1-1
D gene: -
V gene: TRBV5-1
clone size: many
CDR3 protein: CASSLQGPAWNTEAFF
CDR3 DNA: TGCGCCAGCAGCTTGCAGGGGCCGGCATGGAACACTGAAGCTTTCTTT

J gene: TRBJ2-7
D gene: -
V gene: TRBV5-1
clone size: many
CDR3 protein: CASSVTPGLVDEQYF
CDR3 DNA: TGCGCCAGCAGCGTCACTCCGGGACTTGTCGACGAGCAGTACTTC

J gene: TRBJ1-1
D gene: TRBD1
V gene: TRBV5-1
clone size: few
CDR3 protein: CASSLDGDRRTTEAFF
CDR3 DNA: TGCGCCAGCAGCTTGGACGGGGACAGGAGAACAACTGAAGCTTTCTTT

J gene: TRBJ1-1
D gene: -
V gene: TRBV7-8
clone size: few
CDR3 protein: CASSLAFPDSARMNTEAFF
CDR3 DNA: TGTGCCAGCAGCTTAGCGTTTCCGGACAGCGCGCGCATGAACACTGAAGCTTTCTTT

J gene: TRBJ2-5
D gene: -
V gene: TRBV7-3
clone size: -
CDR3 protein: CASSSRGAGTTDTQYF
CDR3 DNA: TGTGCCAGCAGCTCCCGGGGGGCAGGAACGACAGATACGCAGTACTTC

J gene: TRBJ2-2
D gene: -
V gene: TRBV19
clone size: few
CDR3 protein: CASRIQAANTGELFF
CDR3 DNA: TGTGCCAGTAGGATACAGGCTGCGAACACCGGGGAGCTGTTTTTT

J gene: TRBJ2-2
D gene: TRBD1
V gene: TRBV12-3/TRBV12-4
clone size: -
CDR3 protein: CASSLVTGLITGELFF
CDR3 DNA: TGTGCCAGCAGTTTAGTGACAGGGCTGATCACCGGGGAGCTGTTTTTT

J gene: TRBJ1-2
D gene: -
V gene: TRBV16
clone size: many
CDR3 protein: CASSPFGGGYTF
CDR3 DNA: TGTGCCAGCAGCCCGTTTGGGGGCGGCTACACCTTC

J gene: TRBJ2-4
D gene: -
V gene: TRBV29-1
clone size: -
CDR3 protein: CSVEERRGNIQYF
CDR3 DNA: TGCAGCGTTGAAGAACGGCGGGGTAACATTCAGTACTTC

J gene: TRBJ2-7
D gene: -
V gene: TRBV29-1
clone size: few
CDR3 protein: CSVEDRRYEQYF
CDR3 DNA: TGCAGCGTTGAAGACAGGCGCTACGAGCAGTACTTC

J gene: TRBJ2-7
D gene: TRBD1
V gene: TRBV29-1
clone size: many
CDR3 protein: CSVEVSEGQSFYEQYF
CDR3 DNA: TGCAGCGTTGAAGTGTCTGAGGGACAGAGCTTCTACGAGCAGTACTTC

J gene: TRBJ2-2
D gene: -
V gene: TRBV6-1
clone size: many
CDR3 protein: CASRPQGGTGELFF
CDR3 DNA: TGTGCCAGCAGACCGCAGGGAGGCACCGGGGAGCTGTTTTTT

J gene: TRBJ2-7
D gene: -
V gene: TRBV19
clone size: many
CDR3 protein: CASSILTGVNYEQYF
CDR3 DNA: TGTGCCAGTAGTATTTTAACGGGAGTGAACTACGAGCAGTACTTC

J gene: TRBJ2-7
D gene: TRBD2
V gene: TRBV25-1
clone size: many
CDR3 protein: CASSEWRGGSDEQYF
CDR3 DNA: TGTGCCAGCAGTGAATGGCGGGGGGGCTCGGACGAGCAGTACTTC

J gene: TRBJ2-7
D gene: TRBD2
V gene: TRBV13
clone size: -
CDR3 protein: CASSLRDSGRPSYEQYF
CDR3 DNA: TGTGCCAGCAGCCTCCGCGATAGCGGGAGGCCCTCCTACGAGCAGTACTTC

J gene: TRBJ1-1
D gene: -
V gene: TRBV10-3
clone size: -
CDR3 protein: CAISLPPGKAFF
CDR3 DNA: TGTGCCATCAGTCTCCCGCCAGGGAAAGCTTTCTTT

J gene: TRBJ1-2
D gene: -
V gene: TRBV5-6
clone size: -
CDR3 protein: CAWSSQRGRLYGYTF
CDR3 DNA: TGTGCCTGGAGTTCCCAACGGGGGAGACTCTATGGCTACACCTTC

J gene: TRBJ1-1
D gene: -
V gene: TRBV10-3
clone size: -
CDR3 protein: CAISRGDKNTEAFF
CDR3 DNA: TGTGCCATCAGTCGAGGAGACAAGAACACTGAAGCTTTCTTT

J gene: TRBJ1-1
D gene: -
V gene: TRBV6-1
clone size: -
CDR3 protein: CASKWWLNTEAFF
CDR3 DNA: TGTGCCAGCAAGTGGTGGCTGAACACTGAAGCTTTCTTT

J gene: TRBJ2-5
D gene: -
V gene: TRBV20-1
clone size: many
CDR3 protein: CSARQGGGQETQYF
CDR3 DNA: TGCAGTGCCCGTCAGGGAGGGGGCCAAGAGACCCAGTACTTC

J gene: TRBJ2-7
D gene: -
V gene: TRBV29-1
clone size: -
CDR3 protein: CSVATGTSYPYEQYF
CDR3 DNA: TGCAGCGTTGCTACCGGGACTTCTTACCCCTACGAGCAGTACTTC

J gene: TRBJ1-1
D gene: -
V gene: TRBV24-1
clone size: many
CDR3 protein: CATRNKFEAFF
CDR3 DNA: TGTGCCACCAGGAACAAGTTTGAAGCTTTCTTT

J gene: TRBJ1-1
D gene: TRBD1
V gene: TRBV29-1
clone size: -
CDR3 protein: CSVGQGVSGNTEAFF
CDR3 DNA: TGCAGCGTAGGACAGGGGGTCTCTGGGAACACTGAAGCTTTCTTT

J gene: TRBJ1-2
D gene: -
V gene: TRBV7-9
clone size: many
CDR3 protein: CASSQDGDGYTF
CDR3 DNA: TGTGCCAGCAGCCAGGACGGGGATGGCTACACCTTC

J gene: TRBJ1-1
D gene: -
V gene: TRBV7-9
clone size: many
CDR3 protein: CASSVRTPIEAFF
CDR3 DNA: TGTGCCAGCAGCGTCAGGACCCCGATTGAAGCTTTCTTT

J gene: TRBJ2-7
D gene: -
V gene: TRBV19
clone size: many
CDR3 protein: CASHSPSYEQYF
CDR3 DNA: TGTGCCAGCCACAGCCCCTCCTACGAGCAGTACTTC

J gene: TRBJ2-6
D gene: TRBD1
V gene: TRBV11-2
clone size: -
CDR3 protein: CASSEIPGTGRSGANVLTF
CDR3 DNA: TGTGCCAGCAGTGAAATTCCCGGGACAGGGAGGTCCGGGGCCAACGTCCTGACTTTC

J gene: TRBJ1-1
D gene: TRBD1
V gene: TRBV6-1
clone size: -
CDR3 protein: CAISTDRENTGAFF
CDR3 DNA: TGTGCCATCAGTACGGACAGGGAGAACACTGGAGCTTTCTTT

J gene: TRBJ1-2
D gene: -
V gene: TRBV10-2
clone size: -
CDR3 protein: CASRGSRDGYTF
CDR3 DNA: TGCGCCAGCAGAGGATCAAGGGATGGCTACACCTTC

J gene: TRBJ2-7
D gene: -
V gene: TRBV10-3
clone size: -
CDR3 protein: CASSTAPDYEQYF
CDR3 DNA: TGTGCCAGCAGCACTGCCCCGGACTACGAGCAGTACTTC

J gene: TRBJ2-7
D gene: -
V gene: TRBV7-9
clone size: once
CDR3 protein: CASSLDRGFGEQYF
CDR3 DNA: TGTGCCAGCAGCTTAGACCGGGGGTTCGGCGAGCAGTACTTC

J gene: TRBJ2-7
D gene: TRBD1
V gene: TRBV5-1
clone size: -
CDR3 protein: CASSAALTGGEQYF
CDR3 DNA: TGCGCCAGCAGCGCCGCACTGACAGGGGGAGAGCAGTACTTC

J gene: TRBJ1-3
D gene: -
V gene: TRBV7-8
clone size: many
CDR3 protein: CASTPGGGTIYF
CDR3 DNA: TGTGCCAGCACCCCCGGGGGGGGCACCATATATTTT

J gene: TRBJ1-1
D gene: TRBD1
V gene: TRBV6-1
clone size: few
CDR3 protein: CASSEALLGGGLNTEAFF
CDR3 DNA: TGTGCCAGCAGTGAAGCGCTTCTAGGGGGCGGCTTGAACACTGAAGCTTTCTTT

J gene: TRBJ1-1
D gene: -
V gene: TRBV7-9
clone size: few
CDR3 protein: CASSLTHEAFF
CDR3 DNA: TGTGCCAGCAGCTTAACCCACGAGGCTTTCTTT

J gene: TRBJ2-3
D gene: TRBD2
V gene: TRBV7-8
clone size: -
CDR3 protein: CASSLHSGSTDTQYF
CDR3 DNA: TGTGCCAGCAGCCTACACAGCGGGAGTACAGATACGCAGTATTTT

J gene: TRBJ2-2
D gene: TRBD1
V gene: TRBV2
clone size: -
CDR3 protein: CANSVLRETGGTGELFF
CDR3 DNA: TGTGCCAACTCGGTTCTACGTGAGACAGGGGGCACTGGGGAGCTGTTTTTT

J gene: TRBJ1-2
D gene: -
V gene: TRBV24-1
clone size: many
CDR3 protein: CATSDPFTRSYTF
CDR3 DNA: TGTGCCACCAGTGATCCCTTTACAAGGAGCTACACCTTC

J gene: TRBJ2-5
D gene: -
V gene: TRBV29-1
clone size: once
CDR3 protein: CSADRPTGPFGNEQYF
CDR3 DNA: TGCAGCGCCGATAGGCCAACAGGACCCTTCGGCAATGAGCAGTACTTC

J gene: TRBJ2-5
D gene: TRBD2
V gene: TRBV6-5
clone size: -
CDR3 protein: CASSRTRTSGGSETQYF
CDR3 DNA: TGTGCCAGCAGTAGGACTCGGACTAGCGGGGGTTCAGAGACCCAGTACTTC

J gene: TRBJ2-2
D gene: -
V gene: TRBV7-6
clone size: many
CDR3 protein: CASSLVLSTGELFF
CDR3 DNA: TGTGCCAGCAGCTTAGTTTTATCCACCGGGGAGCTGTTTTTT

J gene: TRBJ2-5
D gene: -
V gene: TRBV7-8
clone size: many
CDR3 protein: CASSLAGGSGELRETQYF
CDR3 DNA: TGTGCCAGCAGCTTAGCCGGGGGTTCAGGGGAGTTACGGGAGACCCAGTACTTC

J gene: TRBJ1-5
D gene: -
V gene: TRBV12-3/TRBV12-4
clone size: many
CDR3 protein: CASSWGFNQPQHF
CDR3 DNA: TGTGCCAGCAGTTGGGGGTTCAATCAGCCCCAGCATTTT

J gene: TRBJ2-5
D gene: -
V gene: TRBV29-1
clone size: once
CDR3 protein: CSWTDQETQYF
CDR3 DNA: TGCAGCTGGACAGATCAAGAGACCCAGTACTTC

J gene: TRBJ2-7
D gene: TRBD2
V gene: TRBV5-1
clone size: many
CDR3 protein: CASSRGEGAYEQYF
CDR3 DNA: TGCGCCAGCAGCCGAGGGGAGGGAGCCTACGAGCAGTACTTC

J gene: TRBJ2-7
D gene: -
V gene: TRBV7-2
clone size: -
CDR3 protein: CASSSLALASCEQYF
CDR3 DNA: TGCGCCAGCAGCTCCCTGGCGCTGGCGTCCTGCGAGCAGTACTTC

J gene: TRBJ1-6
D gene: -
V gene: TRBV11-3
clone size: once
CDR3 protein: CASSADIHNSPIHF
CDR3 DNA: TGTGCCAGCAGCGCTGACATACATAATTCACCCATTCACTTT

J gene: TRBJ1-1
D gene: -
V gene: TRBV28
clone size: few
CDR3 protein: CASSLLGGLAEAFF
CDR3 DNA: TGTGCCAGCAGTTTATTGGGGGGTTTAGCTGAAGCTTTCTTT

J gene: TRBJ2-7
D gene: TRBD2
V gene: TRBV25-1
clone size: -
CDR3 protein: CASPPGLAYEQYF
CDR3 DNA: TGTGCTAGTCCCCCCGGACTAGCCTACGAGCAGTACTTC

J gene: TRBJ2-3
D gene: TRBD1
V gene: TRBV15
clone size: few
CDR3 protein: CATSVTQGDGDTQYF
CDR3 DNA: TGTGCCACCAGCGTTACTCAGGGGGATGGGGATACGCAGTATTTT

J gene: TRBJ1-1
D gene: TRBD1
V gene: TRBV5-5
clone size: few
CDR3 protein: CASSARQGASTEAFF
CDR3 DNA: TGTGCCAGCAGCGCAAGACAGGGGGCCAGCACTGAAGCTTTCTTT